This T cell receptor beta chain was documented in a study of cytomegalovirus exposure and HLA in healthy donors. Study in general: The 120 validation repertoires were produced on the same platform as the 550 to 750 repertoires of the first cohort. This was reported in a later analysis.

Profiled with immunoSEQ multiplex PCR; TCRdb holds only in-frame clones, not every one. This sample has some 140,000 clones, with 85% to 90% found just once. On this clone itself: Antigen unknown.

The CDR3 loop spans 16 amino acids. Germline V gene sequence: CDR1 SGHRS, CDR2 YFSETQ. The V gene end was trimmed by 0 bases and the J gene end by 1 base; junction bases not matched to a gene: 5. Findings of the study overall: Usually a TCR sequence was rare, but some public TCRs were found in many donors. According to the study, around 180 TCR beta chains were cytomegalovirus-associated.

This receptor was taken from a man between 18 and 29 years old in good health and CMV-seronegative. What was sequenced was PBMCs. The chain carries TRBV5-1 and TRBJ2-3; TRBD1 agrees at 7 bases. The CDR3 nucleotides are TGCGCCAGCAGCTTGGCCATCACAGGGGGCACAGATACGCAGTATTTT. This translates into CASSLAITGGTDTQYF.